This entry lists 12 T cell receptor beta chains sequenced from one sample in a study of cytomegalovirus exposure and HLA in healthy donors. Assay used: immunoSEQ multiplex PCR; TCRdb lists only in-frame clones, some missing. The table shows about 70,000 clones, with 80% to 95% occurring only once. Sequences were obtained from PBMCs. The receptors come from a man aged 18-30 years in good health and CMV-seropositive.

The chain combines TRBV30 with TRBJ2-3, with 8 nucleotides matching TRBD2. The CDR3 length is 13 residues. Germline loops: CDR1 GTSNPN, CDR2 SVGIG (reference sequence). V lost 5 bases to trimming and J lost 4 bases; unmatched junction nucleotides: 5. CDR3 amino acids: CAWGTRAADTQYF. The CDR3 nucleotides read TGTGCCTGGGGGACTAGGGCGGCAGATACGCAGTATTTT.

This clone was seen a handful of times. The rearrangement links TRBV9 to TRBJ2-7; 8 bases fit TRBD2. The germline CDR1 and CDR2 sequences are SGDLS and YYNGEE. J was trimmed by 0 bases and V by 4 bases; bases with no gene match: 3. This CDR3 region has 14 residues. For the CDR3, the DNA is TGTGCCAGCAGCCTCAGCGGGGGCTCCTACGAGCAGTACTTC. It specifies CASSLSGGSYEQYF.

This clone showed up just once. This chain connects TRBV4-2 to TRBJ2-5; 9 bases map to TRBD1. CDR1 and CDR2 from the germline V gene are LGHNA and YNFKEQ. The CDR3 consists of 17 residues. The junction had 14 bases not matched to a gene; V was cut back by 4 bases and J by 5 bases. CDR3 region: CASSRKEGQGLLETQYF. CDR3 coding DNA: TGTGCCAGCAGCCGAAAAGAAGGACAGGGGTTATTGGAGACCCAGTACTTC.

V is TRBV5-1 and J is TRBJ1-3; a possible D gene is TRBD1 (5 bases). With 0 bases removed from V and 0 bases from J, the gap between germline ends came to 10 bases. CDR1 and CDR2 (germline): SGHRS, YFSETQ. This CDR3 region has 16 residues. The CDR3 protein is CASSLAAGTSGNTIYF. DNA for the CDR3: TGCGCCAGCAGCTTGGCCGCGGGGACCTCTGGAAACACCATATATTTT.

This chain joins TRBV5-1 and TRBJ1-1, with D perhaps matching TRBD1 (5 bases). Trimming took off 2 bases at V and 4 bases at J, with 12 bases between the two ends. Germline V lookup: CDR1 SGHRS, CDR2 YFSETQ. The CDR3 is 14 amino acids. CDR3 bases: TGCGCCAGCAGCTTCCAACAGGAAGGCACTGAAGCTTTCTTT. It is translated as CASSFQQEGTEAFF.

This rearrangement joins TRBV6-1 to TRBJ2-7; 7 positions match TRBD2. The CDR3 runs to 15 residues. The germline V gene has CDR1 MNHNS and CDR2 SASEGT. V lost 2 bases and J lost 6; bases outside the gene matches: 10. The CDR3 loop reads CASSELGGVIAEQYF. CDR3 coding DNA: TGTGCCAGCAGTGAATTGGGGGGGGTCATTGCCGAGCAGTACTTC.

About this clone: A read error may explain this, as a much larger clone is one base away. This sequence joins TRBV9 and TRBJ2-1; TRBD2 agrees at 9 bases. The CDR3 consists of 15 residues. CDR1 and CDR2 (germline): SGDLS, YYNGEE. Trimming cost V 2 bases and J 1 base; bases outside gene matches: 1. The CDR3 here is CASSVTSGSYNEQFF. The CDR3 DNA sequence: TGTGCCAGCAGCGTGACTAGCGGATCCTACAATGAGCAGTTCTTC.

V gene TRBV29-1 combines with J gene TRBJ2-1; TRBD1 might be the D (6 bases). Germline V gives CDR1 SQVTM, CDR2 ANQGSEA. V was cut by 7 bases and J by 6 bases, with 13 bases left in between. The CDR3 sequence is 12 residues long. CDR3 nucleotides: TGCAGCGCCCAAGACAGGATCAATGAGCAGTTCTTC. Its translation is CSAQDRINEQFF.

J is TRBJ2-7 and V is TRBV5-1, with D unclear. CDR1 and CDR2 (germline): SGHRS, YFSETQ. This CDR3 comprises 16 residues. The V gene lost 0 bases and the J gene lost 4 bases, with 17 bases spanning the gap. In nucleotides, the CDR3 is TGCGCCAGCAGCTTGGATGAGGCGTTAAGAACTTACGAGCAGTACTTC. Translation: CASSLDEALRTYEQYF.

The CDR3 region is CASSSNDRGSYNEQFF. The CDR3 DNA reads as TGTGCCAGCAGCTCTAACGACAGGGGCTCCTACAATGAGCAGTTCTTC. This rearrangement joins TRBV27 to TRBJ2-1; TRBD1 aligns across 8 bases. This CDR3 is built from 16 residues. CDR1 is MNHEY, CDR2 SMNVEV, per germline (reference sequence). With V trimmed by 6 bases and J by 0 bases, 7 bases remained unmatched.

The genes are TRBV29-1 and TRBJ2-3, with D maybe TRBD1 (6 bases). The CDR3 contains 15 residues. Germline assignment: CDR1 SQVTM and CDR2 ANQGSEA. The ends were cut back, 6 bases at V and 0 bases at J, with 16 bases in the middle. CDR3 residues: CSVSGTPRSTDTQYF. CDR3 DNA: TGCAGCGTGTCCGGGACACCCCGAAGCACAGATACGCAGTATTTT.

This clone turned up a few times. The chain uses TRBV5-5 and TRBJ2-1; TRBD1 might be the D (5 bases). CDR1 is SGHKS, CDR2 YYEKEE, per germline (reference sequence). This CDR3 contains 13 residues. V was shortened by 1 base and J by 9 bases, with 11 bases between the two germline ends. DNA for the CDR3: TGTGCCAGCAGCTTGTCAGGGTGGGGTGAGCAGTTCTTC. It codes for CASSLSGWGEQFF.